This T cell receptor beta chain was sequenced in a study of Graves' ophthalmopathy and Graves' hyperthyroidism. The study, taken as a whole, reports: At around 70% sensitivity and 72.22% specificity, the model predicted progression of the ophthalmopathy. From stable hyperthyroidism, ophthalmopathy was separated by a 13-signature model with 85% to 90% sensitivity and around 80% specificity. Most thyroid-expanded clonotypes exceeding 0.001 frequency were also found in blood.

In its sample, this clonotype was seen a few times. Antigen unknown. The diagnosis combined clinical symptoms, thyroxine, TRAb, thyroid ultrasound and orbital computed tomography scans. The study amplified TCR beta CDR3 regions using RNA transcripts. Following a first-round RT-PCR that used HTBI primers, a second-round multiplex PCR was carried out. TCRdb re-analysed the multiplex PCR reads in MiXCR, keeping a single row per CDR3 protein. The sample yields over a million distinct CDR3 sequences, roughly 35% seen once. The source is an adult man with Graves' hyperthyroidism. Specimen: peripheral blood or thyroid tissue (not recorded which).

CDR3 amino acids: CASSPGTSGRAELYEQYF. CDR3 nucleotides: TGTGCCAGCAGCCCGGGGACTAGCGGGAGGGCCGAGCTCTACGAGCAGTACTTC. J is TRBJ2-7 and V is TRBV14; 16 bases align to TRBD2. The V segment lost 4 bases and the J segment 3 bases; nucleotides outside the gene matches: 9. From germline, CDR1 is SGHDN and CDR2 FVKESK. There are 18 residues in the CDR3.